The 4 T cell receptor beta chains in this list originate from one sample, sequenced in a study of PD-L1 blockade in urothelial cancer. Repertoires were generated with immunoSEQ multiplex PCR, while TCRdb's copy carries only in-frame clones and drops some. This table holds about 49,000 clones, approximately 79% found once. Time point here: pretreatment peripheral blood. The specimen was PBMCs, collected around atezolizumab (anti-PD-L1) treatment. The receptor set was obtained from a man aged 70-80 years with urothelial cancer.

The rearrangement links TRBV11-1 to TRBJ2-7, with D perhaps matching TRBD1 (6 bases). CDR1 is SGHAT and CDR2 is FQDESV in the germline V gene (reference sequence). V gave up 5 bases and J gave up 9 bases, with 17 bases separating them. The CDR3 length is 13 residues. The CDR3 DNA sequence: TGTGCCAGCAGCACTGACAGGTTAGAGGGGCAGTACTTC. It codes for CASSTDRLEGQYF. Supplemented by reference TRBV11-1 and TRBJ2-7, the full variable domain reads EAEVAQSPRYKITEKSQAVAFWCDPISGHATLYWYRQILGQGPELLVQFQDESVVDDSQLPKDRFSAERLKGVDSTLKIQPAELGDSAMYLCASSTDRLEGQYFGPGTRLTVT.

This chain joins TRBV28 and TRBJ2-1; 12 bases map to TRBD2. J gave up 7 bases and V 4 bases, and 11 bases lay outside the gene matches. This CDR3 is 17 amino acids long. Germline assignment: CDR1 MDHEN and CDR2 SYDVKM. The CDR3 loop reads CASSSNHASGRGNEQFF. The CDR3 region has the DNA TGTGCCAGCAGTTCAAACCACGCTAGCGGGAGGGGGAATGAGCAGTTCTTC.

This rearrangement joins TRBV5-1 to TRBJ2-7; weak D call: TRBD2 (7 bases). This CDR3 is 14 amino acids long. Germline lookup yields CDR1 SGHRS and CDR2 YFSETQ. Trimming cost V 0 bases and J 5 bases, with 12 bases left between them. CDR3 sequence (DNA): TGCGCCAGCAGCTTGGGGGGGGGCGGGAACGAGCAGTACTTC. As protein: CASSLGGGGNEQYF.

This chain uses TRBV30 with TRBJ2-1; D is possibly TRBD2 (6 bases). Germline-derived CDR1 and CDR2 are GTSNPN and SVGIG (reference sequence). This CDR3 has 17 amino acids. V was cut by 0 bases and J by 4 bases, with 19 bases left in between. Here the CDR3 reads CAWSVFSTGVSYNEQFF. The CDR3 DNA is TGTGCCTGGAGTGTATTCTCCACGGGAGTGAGTTACAATGAGCAGTTCTTC.